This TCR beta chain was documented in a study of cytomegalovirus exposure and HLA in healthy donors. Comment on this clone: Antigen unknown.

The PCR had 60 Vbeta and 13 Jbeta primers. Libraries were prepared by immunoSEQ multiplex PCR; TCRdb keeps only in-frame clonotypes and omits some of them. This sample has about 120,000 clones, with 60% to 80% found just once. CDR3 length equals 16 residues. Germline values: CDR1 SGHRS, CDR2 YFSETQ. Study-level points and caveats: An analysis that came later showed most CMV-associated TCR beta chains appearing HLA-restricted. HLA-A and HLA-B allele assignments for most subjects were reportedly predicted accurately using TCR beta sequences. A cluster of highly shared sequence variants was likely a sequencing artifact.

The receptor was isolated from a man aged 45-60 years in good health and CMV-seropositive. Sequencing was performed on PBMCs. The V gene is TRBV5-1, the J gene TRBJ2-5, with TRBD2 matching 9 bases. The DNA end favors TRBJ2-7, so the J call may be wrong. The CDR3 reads CASSFVKTSGLYEQYF. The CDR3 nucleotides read TGCGCCAGCAGCTTCGTAAAAACTAGCGGGTTATACGAGCAGTACTTC.